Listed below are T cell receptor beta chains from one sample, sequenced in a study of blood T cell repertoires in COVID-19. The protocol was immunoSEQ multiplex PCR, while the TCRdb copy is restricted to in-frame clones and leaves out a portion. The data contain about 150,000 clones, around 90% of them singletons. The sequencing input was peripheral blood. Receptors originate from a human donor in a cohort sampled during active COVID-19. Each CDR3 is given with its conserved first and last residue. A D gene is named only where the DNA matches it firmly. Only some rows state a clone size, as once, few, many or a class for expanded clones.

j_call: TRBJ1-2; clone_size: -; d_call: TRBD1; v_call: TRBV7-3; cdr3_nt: TGTGCCAGCAGCCCCACGGGGACAGACTATGGCTACACCTTC; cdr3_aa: CASSPTGTDYGYTF
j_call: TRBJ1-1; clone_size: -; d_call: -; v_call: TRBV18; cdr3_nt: TGTGCCAGCTCACCAAAGACTAACACTGAAGCTTTCTTT; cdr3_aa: CASSPKTNTEAFF
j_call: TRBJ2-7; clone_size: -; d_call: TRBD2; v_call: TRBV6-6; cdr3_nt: TGTGCCAGCAACCCTAGCGGGAGCACCCACGAGCAGTACTTC; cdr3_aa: CASNPSGSTHEQYF
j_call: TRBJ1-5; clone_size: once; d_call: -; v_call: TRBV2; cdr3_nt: TGTGCCAGCAGTTGGTACACAAGCAATCAGCCCCAGCATTTT; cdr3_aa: CASSWYTSNQPQHF
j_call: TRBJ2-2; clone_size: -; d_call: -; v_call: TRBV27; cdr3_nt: TGTGCCAGCAGTCCGCTAGTAAACACCGGGGAGCTGTTTTTT; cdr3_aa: CASSPLVNTGELFF
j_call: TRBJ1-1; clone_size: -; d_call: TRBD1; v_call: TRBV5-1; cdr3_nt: TGCGCCAGCAGCGGAGGAGGAGGCAGGGGGATATCTGAAGCTTTCTTT; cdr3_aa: CASSGGGGRGISEAFF
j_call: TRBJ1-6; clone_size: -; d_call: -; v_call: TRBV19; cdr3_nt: TGTGCCAGTAAGGAGGGGTGGAGTATTAATTCACCCCTCCACTTT; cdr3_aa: CASKEGWSINSPLHF
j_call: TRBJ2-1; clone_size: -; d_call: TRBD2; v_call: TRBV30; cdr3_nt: TGTGCCTGGAGCGCGGGAGGCGGGGACAATGAGCAGTTCTTC; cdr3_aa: CAWSAGGGDNEQFF
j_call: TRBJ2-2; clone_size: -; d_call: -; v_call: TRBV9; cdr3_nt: TGTGCCAGCAGCCCTAATTCCGGGGAGCTGTTTTTT; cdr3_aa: CASSPNSGELFF
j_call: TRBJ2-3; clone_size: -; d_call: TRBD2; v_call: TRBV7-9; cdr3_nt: TGTGCCAGCAGCTACGGGACTAGCGGGGATGATACGCAGTATTTT; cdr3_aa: CASSYGTSGDDTQYF
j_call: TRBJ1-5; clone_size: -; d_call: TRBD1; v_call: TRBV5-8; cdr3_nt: TGTGCCAGCAGCTTGGACGACAGGGGGCCGAATCAGCCCCAGCATTTT; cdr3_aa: CASSLDDRGPNQPQHF
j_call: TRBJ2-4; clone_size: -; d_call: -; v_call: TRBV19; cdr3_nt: TGTGCCAGTAGTATATGGCAACCCTTAGCCAAAAACATTCAGTACTTC; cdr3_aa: CASSIWQPLAKNIQYF
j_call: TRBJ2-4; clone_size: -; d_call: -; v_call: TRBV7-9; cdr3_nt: TGTGCCAGCAGCTTGCCCAGATCCGGGAACATTCAGTACTTC; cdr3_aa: CASSLPRSGNIQYF
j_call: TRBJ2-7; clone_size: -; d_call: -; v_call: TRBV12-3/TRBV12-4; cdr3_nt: TGTGCCAGCAGTCCGACAGGTACCTACGAGCAGTACTTC; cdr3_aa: CASSPTGTYEQYF
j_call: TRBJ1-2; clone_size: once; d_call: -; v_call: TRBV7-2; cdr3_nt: TGTGCCAGCAGCTTAGATGGGGGCGGAGGAAACTATGGCTACACCTTC; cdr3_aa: CASSLDGGGGNYGYTF
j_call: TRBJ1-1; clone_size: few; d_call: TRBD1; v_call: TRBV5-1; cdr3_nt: TGCGCCAGCAGCATACTGACAGGGGGGATGAACACTGAAGCTTTCTTT; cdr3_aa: CASSILTGGMNTEAFF
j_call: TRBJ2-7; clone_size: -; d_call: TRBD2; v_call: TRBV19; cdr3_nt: TGTGCCAGTAGTATGGAGTCGGGAGGGTCCTACGAGCAGTACTTC; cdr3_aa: CASSMESGGSYEQYF
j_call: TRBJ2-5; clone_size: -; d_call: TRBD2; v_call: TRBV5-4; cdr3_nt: TGTGCCAGCAGCCCCGGACTAGCGGGGGGGCCTCCGAACTTC; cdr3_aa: CASSPGLAGGPPNF
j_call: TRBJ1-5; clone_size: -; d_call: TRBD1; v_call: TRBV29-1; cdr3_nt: TGCAGCGTTAACCAGGGGGACAATCAGCCCCAGCATTTT; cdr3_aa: CSVNQGDNQPQHF
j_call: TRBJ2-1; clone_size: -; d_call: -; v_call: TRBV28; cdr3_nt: TGTGCCAGTGGCCGGGATCAGCAGTTCTTC; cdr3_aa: CASGRDQQFF
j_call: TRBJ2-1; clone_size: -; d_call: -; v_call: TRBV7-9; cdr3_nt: TGTGCCAGCAGCTTAGTCCCCGTAGCGGTTGGGCCGTTCTTC; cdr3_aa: CASSLVPVAVGPFF
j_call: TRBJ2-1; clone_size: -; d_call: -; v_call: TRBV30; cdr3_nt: TGTGCCTGGAGTGTACCCCGGGACTTGCCCCGGGGTGAGCAGTTCTTC; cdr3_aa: CAWSVPRDLPRGEQFF
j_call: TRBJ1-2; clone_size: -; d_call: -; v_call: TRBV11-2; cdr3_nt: TGTGCCAGCAGCTTAGTCGGGGAGGGAGGGGGCTACACCTTC; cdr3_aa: CASSLVGEGGGYTF
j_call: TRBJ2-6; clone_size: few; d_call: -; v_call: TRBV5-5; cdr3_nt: TGTGCCAGCAGCTTGGCAGGGACTGGGGCCAACGTCCTGACTTTC; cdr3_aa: CASSLAGTGANVLTF
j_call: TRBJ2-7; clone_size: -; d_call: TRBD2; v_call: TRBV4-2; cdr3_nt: TGTGCCAGCAGCTCTCAGCGGGGGGGTTGGTACGAGCAGTACTTC; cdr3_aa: CASSSQRGGWYEQYF
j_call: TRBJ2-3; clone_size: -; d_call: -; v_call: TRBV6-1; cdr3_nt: TGTGCCAGCAGTGAGTCTATCGCCCCAACCGCAGATACGCAGTATTTT; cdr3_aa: CASSESIAPTADTQYF